This T cell receptor (beta chain) was recovered during a study of blood T cell repertoires in COVID-19. Trimming cost V 5 bases and J 2 bases; bases outside gene matches: 3. Germline-derived CDR1 and CDR2 are LNHNV and YYDKDF (reference sequence). The CDR3 totals 14 residues. As handled by the study authors: Researchers report that nucleated cell counts were estimated from reference gene primer amplification. The method was immunoSEQ multiplex PCR; TCRdb's version includes in-frame clones alone and lacks a portion of them. The V and J calls and clone size are taken from that table; D and trimming were inferred from the DNA. The repertoire holds about 130,000 clones, with roughly 90% as singletons.

The chain is built from TRBV15 and TRBJ2-1, with 7 nucleotides matching TRBD2. Sequencing input: PBMCs or T cells enriched from blood (not recorded which). This clonotype was sampled from a man aged 50 to 59 who had recovered from COVID-19. The CDR3 DNA reads TGTGCCACCAGCGCGGGAGTTACCTACAATGAGCAGTTCTTC. It codes for CATSAGVTYNEQFF.